One and the same sample provided the 2 T cell receptor beta chains below, sequenced in a study of blood T cell repertoires in COVID-19. Some clones are missing from TCRdb's copy, which holds only in-frame ones; the method was immunoSEQ multiplex PCR. The table records over 85,000 clones, over 60% of them present only once. The sequencing input was peripheral blood. All receptors derive from a woman of 80 years or more with acute or convalescent COVID-19.

A single count supports this clone. This rearrangement joins TRBV3-1 (or the pseudogene TRBV3-2) to TRBJ2-5; 11 nucleotides agree with TRBD2. Germline CDR1 reads LGHDT; CDR2 reads YNNKEL (reference sequence). After removal of 4 bases from V and 4 bases from J, the junction contained 5 bases not matched to a gene. The CDR3 length is 15 residues. CDR3 in amino acids: CASSLTSGSRETQYF. CDR3 coding DNA: TGTGCCAGCAGCCTCACTAGCGGGAGTAGAGAGACCCAGTACTTC.

The V gene is TRBV2, the J gene TRBJ1-1; tentatively, D is TRBD1 (5 bases). Germline V lookup: CDR1 SNHLY, CDR2 FYNNEI. The CDR3 totals 13 residues. V was trimmed by 8 bases and J by 1 base, leaving 11 bases between them. The CDR3 bases are TGTGCCAGCCGAACGGGGGAGAACACTGAAGCTTTCTTT. Protein: CASRTGENTEAFF.